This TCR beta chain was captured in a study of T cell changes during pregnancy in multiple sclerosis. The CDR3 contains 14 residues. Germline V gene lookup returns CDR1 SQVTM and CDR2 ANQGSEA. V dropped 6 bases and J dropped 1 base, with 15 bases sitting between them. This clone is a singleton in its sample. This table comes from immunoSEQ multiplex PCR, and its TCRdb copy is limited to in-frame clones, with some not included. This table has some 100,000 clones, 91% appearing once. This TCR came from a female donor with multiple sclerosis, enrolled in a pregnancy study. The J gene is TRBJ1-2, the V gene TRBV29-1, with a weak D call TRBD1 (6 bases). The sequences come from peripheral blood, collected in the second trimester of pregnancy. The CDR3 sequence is CSVSAGAVNYGYTF. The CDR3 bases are TGCAGCGTATCCGCGGGGGCCGTTAACTATGGCTACACCTTC. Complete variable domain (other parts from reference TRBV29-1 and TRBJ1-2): SAVISQKPSRDICQRGTSLTIQCQVDSQVTMMFWYRQQPGQSLTLIATANQGSEATYESGFVIDKFPISRPNLTFSTLTVSNMSPEDSSIYLCSVSAGAVNYGYTFGSGTRLTVV.